A single sample gave rise to the 2 T cell receptor beta chains below, sequenced in a study of blood T cells in healthy people across ages. The authors ran a second PCR of roughly 6 to 12 cycles using a sample-barcoded 5' primer and a J-beta primer mix. TCRdb processed the 5' RACE reads anew with MiXCR; each CDR3 protein has one entry. The sample lists about 800,000 distinct CDR3 sequences, 20% to 25% occurring once. These same data were also listed under a study on T cells of mothers and their children.

What was sequenced was blood. The receptor source for this set is a boy younger than 18 in good health.

This clonotype was observed a few times. V gene TRBV2 combines with J gene TRBJ2-6; perhaps TRBD2 as D (5 bases). CDR1 SNHLY and CDR2 FYNNEI come from the germline V gene. This CDR3 spans 17 amino acids. V lost 1 base and J 1 base, leaving 11 bases between the germline ends. In DNA, the CDR3 is TGTGCCAGCAGTGAAGGGGTTCCGGGATCTGGGGCCAACGTCCTGACTTTC. Its translation: CASSEGVPGSGANVLTF.

This clonotype has ten or more counts. This rearrangement joins TRBV20-1 to TRBJ2-7; D gene unclear. This CDR3 region has 13 residues. CDR1 is DFQATT, CDR2 SNEGSKA, per germline (reference sequence). With 6 bases removed from V and 4 bases from J, the gap between germline ends came to 16 bases. Written as DNA, the CDR3 is TGCAGTGCCATGGACCGCGCGAAATACGAGCAGTACTTC. Its protein product is CSAMDRAKYEQYF.